One and the same sample provided the 2 T cell receptor beta chains below, sequenced in a study of T cell clonality in common variable immunodeficiency. Their specific antigens are unknown. Assay: immunoSEQ multiplex PCR; the TCRdb copy retains only in-frame clones and omits some. This sample has approximately 20,000 clones, each found more than once. Study findings and constraints: In common variable immunodeficiency, TCR beta chains reportedly carried fewer deletions and N-nucleotide insertions.

The sample taken for sequencing was peripheral blood mononuclear cells. The receptor set was obtained from a human donor with common variable immunodeficiency.

This clone was picked up many times. Read sequence stops 3 residues before the CDR3 end, and the germline J gene provides the missing end. The genes are TRBV19 and TRBJ1-6; tentatively, D is TRBD1 (6 bases). The CDR3 contains 17 residues. CDR1 LNHDA and CDR2 SQIVND come from the germline V gene (reference sequence). The germline V and J ends were trimmed by 5 bases and 4 bases, with 18 bases remaining between them. The CDR3 loop is CASSVRDIPGYNSPLHF. The CDR3 DNA, read in part, is TGTGCCAGTAGTGTCCGGGACATACCAGGATATAATTCACCC.

Comment on this clone: The CDR3 end lies 3 residues beyond the end of the read and is filled in from the germline J gene. V is TRBV5-8 and J is TRBJ1-1; 11 bases line up with TRBD1. Per germline, CDR1 SGHTS and CDR2 YDEGEE. V gave up 2 bases and J gave up 5 bases; unmatched junction bases: 2. The CDR3 length is 14 residues. CDR3 amino acids: CASSFRDRGTEAFF. The covered CDR3 bases are TGTGCCAGCAGCTTTAGGGACAGGGGGACTGAA.